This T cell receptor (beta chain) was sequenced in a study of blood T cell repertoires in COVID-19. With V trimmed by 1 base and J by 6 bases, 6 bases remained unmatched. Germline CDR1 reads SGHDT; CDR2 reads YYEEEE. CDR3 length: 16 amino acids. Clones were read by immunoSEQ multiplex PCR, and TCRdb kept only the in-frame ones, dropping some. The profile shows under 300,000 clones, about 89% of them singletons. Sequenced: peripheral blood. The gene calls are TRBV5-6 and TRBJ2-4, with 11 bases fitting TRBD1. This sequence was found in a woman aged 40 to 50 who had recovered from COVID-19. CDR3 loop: CASSLSGTGGGNIQYF. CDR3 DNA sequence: TGTGCCAGCAGCTTGAGTGGGACAGGGGGTGGAAACATTCAGTACTTC.